This T cell receptor (beta chain) appears in the sequencing data of a study of blood T cells in healthy people across ages. As for the study in general: When template switching was applied, about one barcoded beta molecule was captured per two T cells. Study-wide results and limits: Conclusively comparing naive with antigen-experienced cells was impossible with unsorted PBMCs. It was the long-lived donors that had more naive CD4+ cells and higher diversity than aged donors.

Germline V gene sequence: CDR1 MNHEY, CDR2 SVGAGI. This CDR3 region has 16 residues. Trimming took 5 bases from V and 5 from J, leaving 22 bases between them. Concerning this clonotype: Antigen: not known.

A sample-barcoded 5' primer and a J-beta primer mix were used in a second PCR of about 7 to 12 cycles. TCRdb redid the calling of the 5' RACE reads with MiXCR, one entry per CDR3 protein. The sample holds approximately 880,000 distinct CDR3 sequences, roughly 52% seen once. This sequence originates from a man under 40 in good health. Material for sequencing was blood. V gene TRBV6-5 combines with J gene TRBJ2-7; TRBD1 is a possible D gene (6 bases). CDR3 amino acids: CASSPPSGTRTNEQYF. DNA of the CDR3: TGTGCCAGCAGTCCTCCTTCCGGGACACGTACCAACGAGCAGTACTTC.